This record concerns one TCR beta chain sequence. This sample was taken from a study of shared clonotypes between healthy human individuals. Study context: In total, the donors were two women and a few men aged 18 to 49.

Every subset had its genomic DNA shared out evenly among several immunoSEQ plates. Produced via immunoSEQ multiplex PCR; TCRdb's table is partial and in-frame only. The sample yields some 2,500,000 clones, 93% seen once. Germline V gene sequence: CDR1 ENHRY, CDR2 SYGVKD. Between the trimmed V and J ends, which lost 4 bases and 7 bases, there was a span of 10 bases. The CDR3 has 13 residues. The receptor comes from a man between 18 and 29 years old in good health. Some clones in this sample may be carry-over from other donors' samples. The specimen sequenced was naive CD4+ T cells from PBMCs. Subset of the sample: CD45RA+ positively selected. The chain recombines TRBV10-3 with TRBJ1-4, with TRBD1 as a possible D gene (5 bases). The CDR3 is CAISGGAGEKLFF. The CDR3 DNA sequence: TGTGCCATCAGTGGAGGGGCGGGTGAAAAACTGTTTTTT.